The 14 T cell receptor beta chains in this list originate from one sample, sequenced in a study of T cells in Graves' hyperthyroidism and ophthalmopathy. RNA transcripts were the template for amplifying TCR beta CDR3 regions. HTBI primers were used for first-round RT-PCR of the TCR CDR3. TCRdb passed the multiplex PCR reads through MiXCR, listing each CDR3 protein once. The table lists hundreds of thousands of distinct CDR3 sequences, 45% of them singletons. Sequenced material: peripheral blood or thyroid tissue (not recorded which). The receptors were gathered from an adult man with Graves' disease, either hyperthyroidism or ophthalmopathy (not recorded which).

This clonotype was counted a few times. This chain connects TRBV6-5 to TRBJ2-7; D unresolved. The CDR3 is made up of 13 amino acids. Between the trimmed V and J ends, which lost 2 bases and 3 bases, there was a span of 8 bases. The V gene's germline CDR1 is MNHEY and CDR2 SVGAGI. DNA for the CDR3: TGTGCCAGCAGTTACCGTCAGGACTACGAGCAGTACTTC. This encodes CASSYRQDYEQYF.

CDR3 sequence reads: CASSQTGESEAFF. In nucleotides, the CDR3 is TGTGCCAGCAGTCAAACAGGGGAATCTGAAGCTTTCTTT. The V gene is TRBV25-1, the J gene TRBJ1-1; 7 bases map to TRBD1. Germline V lookup: CDR1 MGHDK, CDR2 SYGVNS. This CDR3 comprises 13 residues. With V trimmed by 5 bases and J by 6 bases, 6 bases remained unmatched. The entire variable domain, with the rest obtained from reference TRBV25-1 and TRBJ1-1, is as follows: EADIYQTPRYLVIGTGKKITLECSQTMGHDKMYWYQQDPGMELHLIHYSYGVNSTEKGDLSSESTVSRIRTEHFPLTLESARPSHTSQYLCASSQTGESEAFFGQGTRLTVV.

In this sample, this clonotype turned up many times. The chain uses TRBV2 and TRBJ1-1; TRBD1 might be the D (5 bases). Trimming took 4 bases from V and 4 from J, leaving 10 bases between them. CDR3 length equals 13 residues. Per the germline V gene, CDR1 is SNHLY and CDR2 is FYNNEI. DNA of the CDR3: TGTGCCAGCAGTGCAGGGACCTCCACTGAAGCTTTCTTT. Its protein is CASSAGTSTEAFF.

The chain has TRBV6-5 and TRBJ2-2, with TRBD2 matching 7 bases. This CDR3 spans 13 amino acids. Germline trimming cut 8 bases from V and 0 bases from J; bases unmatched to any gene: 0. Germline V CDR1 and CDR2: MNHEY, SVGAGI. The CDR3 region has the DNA TGTGCCAGCGGGGGGGCGAACACCGGGGAGCTGTTTTTT. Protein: CASGGANTGELFF.

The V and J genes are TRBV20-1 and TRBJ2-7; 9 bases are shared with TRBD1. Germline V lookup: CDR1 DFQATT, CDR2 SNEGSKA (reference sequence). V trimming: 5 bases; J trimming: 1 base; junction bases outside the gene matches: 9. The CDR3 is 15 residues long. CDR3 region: CSAGPTGTGSYEQYF. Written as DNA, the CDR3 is TGCAGTGCTGGGCCGACCGGGACAGGGTCCTACGAGCAGTACTTC.

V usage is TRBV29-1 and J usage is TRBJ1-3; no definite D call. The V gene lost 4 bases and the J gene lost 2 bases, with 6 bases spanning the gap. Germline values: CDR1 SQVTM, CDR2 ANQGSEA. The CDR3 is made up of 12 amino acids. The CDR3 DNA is TGCAGCGTTGGAGATCCTGGAAACACCATATATTTT. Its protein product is CSVGDPGNTIYF.

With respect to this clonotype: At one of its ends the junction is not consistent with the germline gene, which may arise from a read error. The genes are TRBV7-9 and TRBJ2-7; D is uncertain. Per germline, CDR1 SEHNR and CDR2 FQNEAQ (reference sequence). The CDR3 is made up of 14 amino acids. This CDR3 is CASSSVGSAYEQYF. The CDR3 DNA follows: TGTGCCAGTAGCTCTGTGGGTTCGGCCTACGAGCAGTACTTC.

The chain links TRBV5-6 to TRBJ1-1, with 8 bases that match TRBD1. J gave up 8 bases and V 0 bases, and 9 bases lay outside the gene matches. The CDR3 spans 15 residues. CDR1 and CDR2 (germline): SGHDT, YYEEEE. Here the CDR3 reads CASSLGQGLVSEAFF. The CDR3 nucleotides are TGTGCCAGCAGCTTGGGACAGGGGCTGGTTTCCGAAGCTTTCTTT.

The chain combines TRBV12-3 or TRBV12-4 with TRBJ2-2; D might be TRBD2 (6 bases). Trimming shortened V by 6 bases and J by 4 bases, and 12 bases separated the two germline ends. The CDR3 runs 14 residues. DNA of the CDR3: TGTGCCAGCAGCCCCCGGGGGAGCACCGGGGAGCTGTTTTTT. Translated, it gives CASSPRGSTGELFF.

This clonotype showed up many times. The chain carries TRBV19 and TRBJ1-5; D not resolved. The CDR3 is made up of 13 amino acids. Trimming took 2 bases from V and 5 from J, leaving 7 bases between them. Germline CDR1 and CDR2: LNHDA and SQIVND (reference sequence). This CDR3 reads CASSITVDQPQHF. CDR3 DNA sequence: TGTGCCAGTAGTATAACAGTAGATCAGCCCCAGCATTTT.

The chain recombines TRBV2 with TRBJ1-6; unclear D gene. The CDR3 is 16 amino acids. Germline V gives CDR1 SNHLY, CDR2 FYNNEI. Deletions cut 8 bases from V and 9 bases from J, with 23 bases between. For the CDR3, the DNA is TGTGCCAGCTCACCAGGAATGAAGGGCCTCGGTTCACCCCTCCACTTT. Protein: CASSPGMKGLGSPLHF.

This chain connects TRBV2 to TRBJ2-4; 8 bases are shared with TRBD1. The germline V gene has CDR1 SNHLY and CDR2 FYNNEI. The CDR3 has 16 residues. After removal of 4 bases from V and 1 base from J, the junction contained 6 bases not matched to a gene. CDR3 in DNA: TGTGCCAGCAGTGTCCCGGGACAGGAGGCCAAAAACATTCAGTACTTC. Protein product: CASSVPGQEAKNIQYF. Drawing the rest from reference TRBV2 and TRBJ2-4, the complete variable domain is EPEVTQTPSHQVTQMGQEVILRCVPISNHLYFYWYRQILGQKVEFLVSFYNNEISEKSEIFDDQFSVERPDGSNFTLKIRSTKLEDSAMYFCASSVPGQEAKNIQYFGAGTRLSVL.

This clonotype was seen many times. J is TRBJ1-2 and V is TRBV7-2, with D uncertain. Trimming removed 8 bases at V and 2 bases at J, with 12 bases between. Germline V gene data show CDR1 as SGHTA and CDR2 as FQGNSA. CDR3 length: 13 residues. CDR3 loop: CASSYTGNYGYTF. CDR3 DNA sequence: TGTGCCAGCTCCTATACGGGGAACTATGGCTACACCTTC.

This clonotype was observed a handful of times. The CDR3 is CSARDRGTSRGYEQYF. Written as DNA, the CDR3 is TGCAGTGCTAGAGATCGGGGAACTAGCAGGGGATACGAGCAGTACTTC. V gene TRBV20-1 combines with J gene TRBJ2-7, with D perhaps assigned TRBD1 or TRBD2 (6 bases each). Germline CDR1 DFQATT, CDR2 SNEGSKA (reference sequence). V shed 0 bases and J shed 4 bases, with 19 bases lying between them. This CDR3 has 16 residues.